This TCR beta chain was recovered during a study of vaccination effects on CD4 cells after COVID-19. Study conclusions and caveats: Healthy vaccinees' vaccine-induced clones included only 1 of 255 that recognized common cold coronaviruses.

This clone has a handful of counts. Its target is not known. Produced via immunoSEQ multiplex PCR; TCRdb's table is partial and in-frame only. The sample lists tens of thousands of clones, around 68% occurring once. Prior to sequencing, the ViraFEST assay stimulated PBMC with viral peptide pools, which expanded the antigen-specific CD4+ T cells. CD4+ T cell isolation took place after less than 13 days of culture. Vaccinated recipients, who were negative for nucleocapsid antibodies, had no history of SARS-CoV-2 infection. The CDR3 extends over 16 amino acids. In germline, CDR1 is SEHNR, CDR2 FQNEAQ (reference sequence). Trimming at V came to 6 bases and at J to 4 bases, leaving 8 bases not matched to a gene.

This specimen was CD4+ T cells from PBMCs cultured with SARS-CoV-2 spike peptides, taken before COVID-19 vaccination. This chain joins TRBV7-9 and TRBJ1-3, with 11 bases matching TRBD1. This sequence originates from a human donor who received a COVID-19 vaccine. This CDR3 reads CASSYPDRGRGNTIYF. The CDR3 coding sequence is TGTGCCAGCAGTTATCCGGACAGGGGGCGCGGAAACACCATATATTTT.